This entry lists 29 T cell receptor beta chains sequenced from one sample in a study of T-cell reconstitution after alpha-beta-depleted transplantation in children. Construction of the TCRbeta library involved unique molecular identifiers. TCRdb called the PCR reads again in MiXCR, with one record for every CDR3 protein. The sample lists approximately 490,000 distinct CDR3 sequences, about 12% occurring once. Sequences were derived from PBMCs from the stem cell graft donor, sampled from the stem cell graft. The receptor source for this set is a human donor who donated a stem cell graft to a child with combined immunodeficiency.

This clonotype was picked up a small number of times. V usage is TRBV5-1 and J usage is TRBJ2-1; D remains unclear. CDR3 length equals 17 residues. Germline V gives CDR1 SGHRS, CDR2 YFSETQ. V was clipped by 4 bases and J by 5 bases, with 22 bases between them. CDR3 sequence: CASSLEPSASVNNEQFF. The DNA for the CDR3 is TGCGCCAGCAGCCTGGAACCCTCGGCTTCGGTGAACAATGAGCAGTTCTTC.

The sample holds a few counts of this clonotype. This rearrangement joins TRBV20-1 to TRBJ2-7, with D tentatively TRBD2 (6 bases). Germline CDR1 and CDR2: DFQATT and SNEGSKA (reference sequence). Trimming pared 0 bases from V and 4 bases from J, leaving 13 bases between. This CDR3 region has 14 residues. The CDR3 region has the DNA TGCAGTGCTAGAGATACGGGGGAGCAGTACGAGCAGTACTTC. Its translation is CSARDTGEQYEQYF.

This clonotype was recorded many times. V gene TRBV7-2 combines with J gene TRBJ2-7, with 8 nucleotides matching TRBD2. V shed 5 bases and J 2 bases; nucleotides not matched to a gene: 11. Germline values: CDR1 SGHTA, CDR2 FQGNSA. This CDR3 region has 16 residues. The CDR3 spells CASSIRLAGRTYEQYF. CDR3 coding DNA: TGTGCCAGCAGCATAAGGTTAGCGGGGAGAACCTACGAGCAGTACTTC.

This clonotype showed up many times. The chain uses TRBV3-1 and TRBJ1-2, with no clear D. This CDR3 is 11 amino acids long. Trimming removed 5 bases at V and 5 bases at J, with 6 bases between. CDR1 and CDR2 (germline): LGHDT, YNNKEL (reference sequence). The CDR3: CASSTNYGYTF. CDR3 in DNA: TGTGCCAGCAGCACCAATTATGGCTACACCTTC.

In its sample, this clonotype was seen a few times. The CDR3 sequence is CASSLPLSGGADEQFF. In DNA form, the CDR3 reads TGTGCCAGCAGCTTACCCCTTAGCGGGGGGGCTGATGAGCAGTTCTTC. The chain has TRBV7-9 and TRBJ2-1, with 11 bases matching TRBD2. Per germline, CDR1 SEHNR and CDR2 FQNEAQ (reference sequence). The junction had 8 bases not matched to a gene; V was cut back by 2 bases and J by 8 bases. CDR3 length equals 16 residues.

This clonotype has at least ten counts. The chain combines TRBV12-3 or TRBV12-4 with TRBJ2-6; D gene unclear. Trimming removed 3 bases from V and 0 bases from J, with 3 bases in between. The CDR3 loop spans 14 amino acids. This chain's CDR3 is CASSFFSGANVLTF. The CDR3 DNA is TGTGCCAGCAGTTTTTTCTCTGGGGCCAACGTCCTGACTTTC.

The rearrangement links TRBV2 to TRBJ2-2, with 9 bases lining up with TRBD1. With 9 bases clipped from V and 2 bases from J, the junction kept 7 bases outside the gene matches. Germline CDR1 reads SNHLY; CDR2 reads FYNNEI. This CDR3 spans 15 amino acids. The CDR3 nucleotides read TGTGCCAGAAGAACAGGGGGCGTCAACACCGGGGAGCTGTTTTTT. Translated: CARRTGGVNTGELFF.

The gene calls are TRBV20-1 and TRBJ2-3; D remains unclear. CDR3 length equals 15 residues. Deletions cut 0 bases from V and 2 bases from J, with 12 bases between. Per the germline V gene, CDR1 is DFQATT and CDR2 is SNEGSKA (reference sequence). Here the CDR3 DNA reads TGCAGTGCTAGAGATCCTTCTCGGCCCACAGATACGCAGTATTTT. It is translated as CSARDPSRPTDTQYF.

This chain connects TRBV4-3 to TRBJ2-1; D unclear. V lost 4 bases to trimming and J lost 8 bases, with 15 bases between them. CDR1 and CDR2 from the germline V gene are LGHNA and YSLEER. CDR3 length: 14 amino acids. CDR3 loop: CASSRRDSFDEQFF. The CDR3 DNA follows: TGCGCCAGCAGCCGTAGGGATAGTTTTGATGAGCAGTTCTTC.

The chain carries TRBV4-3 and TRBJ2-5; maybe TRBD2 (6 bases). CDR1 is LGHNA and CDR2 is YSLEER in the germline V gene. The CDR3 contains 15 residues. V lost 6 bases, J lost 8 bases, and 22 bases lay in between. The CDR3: CASSAGLSNHGTQYF. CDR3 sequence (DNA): TGCGCCAGCAGTGCGGGACTTTCCAACCACGGAACCCAGTACTTC.

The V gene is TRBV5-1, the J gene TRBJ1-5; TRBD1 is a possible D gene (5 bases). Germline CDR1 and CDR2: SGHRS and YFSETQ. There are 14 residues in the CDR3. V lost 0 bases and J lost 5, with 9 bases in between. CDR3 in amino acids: CASSLDGGYQPQHF. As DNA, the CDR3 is TGCGCCAGCAGCTTGGATGGGGGTTATCAGCCCCAGCATTTT.

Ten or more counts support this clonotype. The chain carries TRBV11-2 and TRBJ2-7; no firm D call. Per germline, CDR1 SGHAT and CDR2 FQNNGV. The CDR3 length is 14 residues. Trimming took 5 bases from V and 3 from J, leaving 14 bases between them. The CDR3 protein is CASSADWGDYEQYF. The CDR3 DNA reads TGTGCCAGCAGCGCCGACTGGGGTGACTACGAGCAGTACTTC.

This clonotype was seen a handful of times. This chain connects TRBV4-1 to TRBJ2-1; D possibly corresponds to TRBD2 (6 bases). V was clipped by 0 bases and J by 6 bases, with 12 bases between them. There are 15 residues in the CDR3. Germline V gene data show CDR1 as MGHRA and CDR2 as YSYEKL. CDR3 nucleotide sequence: TGCGCCAGCAGCCAAGAAGGAGTAGCGGTCAATGAGCAGTTCTTC. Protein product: CASSQEGVAVNEQFF.

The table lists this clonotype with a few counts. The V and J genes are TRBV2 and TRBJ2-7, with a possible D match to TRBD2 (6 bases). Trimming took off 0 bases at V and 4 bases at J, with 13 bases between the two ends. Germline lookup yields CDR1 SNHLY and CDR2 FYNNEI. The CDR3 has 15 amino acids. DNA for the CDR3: TGTGCCAGCAGTGAAGCGGCAGCCGGGGGATACGAGCAGTACTTC. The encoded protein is CASSEAAAGGYEQYF.

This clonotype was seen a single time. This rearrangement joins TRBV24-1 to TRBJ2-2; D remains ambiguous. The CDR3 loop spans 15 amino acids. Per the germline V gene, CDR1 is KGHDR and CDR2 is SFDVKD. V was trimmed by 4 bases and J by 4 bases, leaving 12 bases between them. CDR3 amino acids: CATSDPKATTGELFF. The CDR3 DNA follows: TGTGCCACCAGTGACCCTAAAGCGACCACCGGGGAGCTGTTTTTT.

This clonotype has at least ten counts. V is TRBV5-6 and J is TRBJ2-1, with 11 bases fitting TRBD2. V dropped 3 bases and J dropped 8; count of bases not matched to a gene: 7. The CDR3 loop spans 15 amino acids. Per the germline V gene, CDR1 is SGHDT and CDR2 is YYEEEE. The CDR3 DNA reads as TGTGCCAGCAGCTCGGAACTAGCGGGAGTACATGAGCAGTTCTTC. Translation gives CASSSELAGVHEQFF.

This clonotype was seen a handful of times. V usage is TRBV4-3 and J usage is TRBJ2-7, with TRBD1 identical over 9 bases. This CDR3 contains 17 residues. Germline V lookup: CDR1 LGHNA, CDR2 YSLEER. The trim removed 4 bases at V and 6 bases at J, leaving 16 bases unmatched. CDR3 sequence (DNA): TGCGCCAGCAGCCGGTCTCGCGGACAGGGGCCTAACACCGAGCAGTACTTC. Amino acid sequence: CASSRSRGQGPNTEQYF.

CDR3 bases: TGTGCCAGCAGTTCGGGGGCAGGGGGCCCATCCTACGAGCAGTACTTC. Residues: CASSSGAGGPSYEQYF. J is TRBJ2-7 and V is TRBV7-2, with TRBD1 matching over 8 bases. CDR1 is SGHTA and CDR2 is FQGNSA in the germline V gene. The CDR3 totals 16 residues. V dropped 6 bases and J dropped 1; count of bases not matched to a gene: 11. Supplemented by reference TRBV7-2 and TRBJ2-7, the full variable domain reads GAGVSQSPSNKVTEKGKDVELRCDPISGHTALYWYRQSLGQGLEFLIYFQGNSAPDKSGLPSDRFSAERTGGSVSTLTIQRTQQEDSAVYLCASSSGAGGPSYEQYFGPGTRLTVT.

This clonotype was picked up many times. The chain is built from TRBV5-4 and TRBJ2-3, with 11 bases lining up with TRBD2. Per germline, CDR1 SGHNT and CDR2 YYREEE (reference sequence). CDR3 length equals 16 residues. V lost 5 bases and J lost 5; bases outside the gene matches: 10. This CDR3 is CASSKNSGLAGDTQYF. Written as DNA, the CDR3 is TGTGCCAGCAGTAAGAACTCAGGACTAGCGGGAGATACGCAGTATTTT.

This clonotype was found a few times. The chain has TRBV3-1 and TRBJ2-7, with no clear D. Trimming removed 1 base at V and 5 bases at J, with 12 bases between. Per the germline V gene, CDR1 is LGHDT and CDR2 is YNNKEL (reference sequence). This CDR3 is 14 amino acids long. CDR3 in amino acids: CASSQGWRGNEQYF. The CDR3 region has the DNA TGTGCCAGCAGCCAAGGGTGGCGAGGCAACGAGCAGTACTTC.

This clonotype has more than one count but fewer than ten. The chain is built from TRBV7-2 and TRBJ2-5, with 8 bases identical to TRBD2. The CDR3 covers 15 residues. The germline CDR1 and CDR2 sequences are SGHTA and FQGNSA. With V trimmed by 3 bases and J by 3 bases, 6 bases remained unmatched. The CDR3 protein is CASSLGLVSEETQYF. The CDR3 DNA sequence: TGTGCCAGCAGCTTGGGACTAGTGAGTGAAGAGACCCAGTACTTC. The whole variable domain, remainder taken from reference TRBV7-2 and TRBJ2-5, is GAGVSQSPSNKVTEKGKDVELRCDPISGHTALYWYRQSLGQGLEFLIYFQGNSAPDKSGLPSDRFSAERTGGSVSTLTIQRTQQEDSAVYLCASSLGLVSEETQYFGPGTRLLVL.

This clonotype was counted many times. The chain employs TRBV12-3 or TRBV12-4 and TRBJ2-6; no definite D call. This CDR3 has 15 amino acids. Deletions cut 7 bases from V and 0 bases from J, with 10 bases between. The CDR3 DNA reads TGTGCCAGCACCCGACGGGCCTCTGGGGCCAACGTCCTGACTTTC. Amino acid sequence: CASTRRASGANVLTF.

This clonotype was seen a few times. CDR3 in amino acids: CASSLGLADPYQETQYF. The CDR3 nucleotides are TGTGCCAGCAGTTTAGGACTAGCGGACCCGTACCAAGAGACCCAGTACTTC. This chain connects TRBV12-3 or TRBV12-4 to TRBJ2-5; 9 nucleotides match TRBD2. CDR3 length: 17 amino acids. J was trimmed by 0 bases and V by 1 base; bases with no gene match: 6.

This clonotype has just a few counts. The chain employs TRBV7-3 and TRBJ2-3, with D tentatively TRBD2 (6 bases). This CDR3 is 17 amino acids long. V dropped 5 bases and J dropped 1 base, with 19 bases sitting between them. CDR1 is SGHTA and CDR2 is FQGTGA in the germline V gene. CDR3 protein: CASSPRDFGGGTDTQYF. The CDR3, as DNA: TGTGCCAGCAGCCCACGGGACTTTGGGGGTGGCACAGATACGCAGTATTTT.

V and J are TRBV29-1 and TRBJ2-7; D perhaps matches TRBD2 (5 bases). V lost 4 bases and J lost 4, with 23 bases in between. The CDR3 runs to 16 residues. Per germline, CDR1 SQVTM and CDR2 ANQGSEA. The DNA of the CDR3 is TGCAGCGTTGGGTTTCATCCCGAGGCCGGGGTGTACGAGCAGTACTTC. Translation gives CSVGFHPEAGVYEQYF.

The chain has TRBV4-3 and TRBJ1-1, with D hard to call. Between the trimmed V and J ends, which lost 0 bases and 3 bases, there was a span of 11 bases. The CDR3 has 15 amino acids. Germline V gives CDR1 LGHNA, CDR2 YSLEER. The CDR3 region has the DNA TGCGCCAGCAGCCAAGATTACCGGGATTACACTGAAGCTTTCTTT. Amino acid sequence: CASSQDYRDYTEAFF.

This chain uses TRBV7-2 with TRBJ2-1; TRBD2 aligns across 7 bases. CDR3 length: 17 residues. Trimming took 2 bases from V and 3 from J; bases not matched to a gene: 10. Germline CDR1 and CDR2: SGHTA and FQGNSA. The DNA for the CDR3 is TGTGCCAGCAGCTTATTGGGGGGGGACTCCATCTACAATGAGCAGTTCTTC. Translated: CASSLLGGDSIYNEQFF.

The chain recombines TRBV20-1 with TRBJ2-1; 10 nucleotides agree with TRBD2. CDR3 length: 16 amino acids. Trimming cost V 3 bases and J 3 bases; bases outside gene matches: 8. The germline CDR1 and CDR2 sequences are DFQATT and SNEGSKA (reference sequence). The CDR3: CSASRGTSEYYNEQFF. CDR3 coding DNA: TGCAGTGCTAGTAGAGGGACTAGCGAGTACTACAATGAGCAGTTCTTC.

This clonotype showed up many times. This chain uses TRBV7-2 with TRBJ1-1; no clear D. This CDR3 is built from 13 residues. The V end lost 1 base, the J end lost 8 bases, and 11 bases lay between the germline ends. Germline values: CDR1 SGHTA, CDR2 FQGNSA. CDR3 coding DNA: TGTGCCAGCAGCTTAGTAAGCGCAGGAGAAGCTTTCTTT. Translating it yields CASSLVSAGEAFF.